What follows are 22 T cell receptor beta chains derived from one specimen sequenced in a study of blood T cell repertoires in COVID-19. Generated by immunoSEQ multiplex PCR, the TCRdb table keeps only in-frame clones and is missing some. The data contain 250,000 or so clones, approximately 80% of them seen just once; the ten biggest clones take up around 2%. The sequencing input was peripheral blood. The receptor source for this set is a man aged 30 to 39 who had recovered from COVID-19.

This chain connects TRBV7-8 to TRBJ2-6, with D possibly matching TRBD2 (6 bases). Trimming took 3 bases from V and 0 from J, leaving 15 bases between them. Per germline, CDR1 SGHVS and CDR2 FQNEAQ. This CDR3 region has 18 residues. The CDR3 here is CASSFRAGRRSGANVLTF. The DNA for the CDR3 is TGTGCCAGCAGCTTTAGGGCAGGGAGGCGCTCTGGGGCCAACGTCCTGACTTTC.

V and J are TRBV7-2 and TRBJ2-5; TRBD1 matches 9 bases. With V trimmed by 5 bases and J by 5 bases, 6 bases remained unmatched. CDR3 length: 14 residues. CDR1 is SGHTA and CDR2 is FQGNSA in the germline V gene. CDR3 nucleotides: TGTGCCAGCAGCAGACAGGGGGTCGCGGAGACCCAGTACTTC. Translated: CASSRQGVAETQYF.

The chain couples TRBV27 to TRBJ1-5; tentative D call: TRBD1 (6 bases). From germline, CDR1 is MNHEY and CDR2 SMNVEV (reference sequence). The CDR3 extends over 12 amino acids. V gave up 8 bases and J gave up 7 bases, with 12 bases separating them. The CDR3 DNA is TGTGCCAGCGCGGACCAGGGGCAGCCCCAGCATTTT. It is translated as CASADQGQPQHF.

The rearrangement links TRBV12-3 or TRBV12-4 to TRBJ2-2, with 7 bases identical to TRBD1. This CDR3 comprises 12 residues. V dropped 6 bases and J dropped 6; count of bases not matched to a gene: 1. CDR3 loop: CASRTGSGELFF. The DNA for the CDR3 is TGTGCCAGCAGGACAGGGTCCGGGGAGCTGTTTTTT.

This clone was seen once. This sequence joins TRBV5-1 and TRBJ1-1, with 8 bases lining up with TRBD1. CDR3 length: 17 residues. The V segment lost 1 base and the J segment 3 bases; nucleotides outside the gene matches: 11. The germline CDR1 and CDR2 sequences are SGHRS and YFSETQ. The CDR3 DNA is TGCGCCAGCAGCTTGCTCTCTGGGACAGGAGATTACACTGAAGCTTTCTTT. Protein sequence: CASSLLSGTGDYTEAFF.

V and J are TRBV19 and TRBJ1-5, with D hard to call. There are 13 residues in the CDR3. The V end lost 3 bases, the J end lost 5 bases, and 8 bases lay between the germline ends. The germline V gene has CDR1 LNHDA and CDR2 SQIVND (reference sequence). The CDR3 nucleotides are TGTGCCAGTAGTATGCAGGAATATCAGCCCCAGCATTTT. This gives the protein CASSMQEYQPQHF.

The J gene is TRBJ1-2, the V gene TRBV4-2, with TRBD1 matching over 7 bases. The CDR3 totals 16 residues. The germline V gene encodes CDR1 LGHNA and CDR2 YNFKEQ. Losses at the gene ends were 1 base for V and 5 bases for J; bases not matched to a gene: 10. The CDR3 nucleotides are TGTGCCAGCAGCCAAGGGACAGGAGATGTCAATTATGGCTACACCTTC. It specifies CASSQGTGDVNYGYTF.

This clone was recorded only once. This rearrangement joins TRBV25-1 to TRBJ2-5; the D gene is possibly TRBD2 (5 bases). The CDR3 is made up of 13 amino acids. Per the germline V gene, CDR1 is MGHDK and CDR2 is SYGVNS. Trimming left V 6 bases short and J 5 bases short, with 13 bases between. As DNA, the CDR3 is TGTGCCAGCAGCGGACTCCCTGGGGAGACCCAGTACTTC. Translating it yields CASSGLPGETQYF. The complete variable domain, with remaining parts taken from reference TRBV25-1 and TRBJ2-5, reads EADIYQTPRYLVIGTGKKITLECSQTMGHDKMYWYQQDPGMELHLIHYSYGVNSTEKGDLSSESTVSRIRTEHFPLTLESARPSHTSQYLCASSGLPGETQYFGPGTRLLVL.

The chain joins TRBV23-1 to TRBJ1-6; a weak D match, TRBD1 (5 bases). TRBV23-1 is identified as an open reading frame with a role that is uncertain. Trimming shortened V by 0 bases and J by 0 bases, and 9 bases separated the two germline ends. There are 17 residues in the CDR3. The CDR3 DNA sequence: TGCGCCAGCAGTCAATCGGTGCAGGGCTCCTATAATTCACCCCTCCACTTT. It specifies CASSQSVQGSYNSPLHF.

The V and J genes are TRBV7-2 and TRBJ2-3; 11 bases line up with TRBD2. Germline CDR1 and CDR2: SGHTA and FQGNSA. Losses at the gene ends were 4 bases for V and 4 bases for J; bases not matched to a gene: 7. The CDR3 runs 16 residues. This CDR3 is CASSSRLAGISDTQYF. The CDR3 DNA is TGTGCCAGCAGCTCCCGACTAGCGGGGATTTCAGATACGCAGTATTTT.

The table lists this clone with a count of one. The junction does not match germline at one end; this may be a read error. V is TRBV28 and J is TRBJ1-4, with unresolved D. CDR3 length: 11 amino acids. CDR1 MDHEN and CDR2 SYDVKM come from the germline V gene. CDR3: CASSYQNRIIF. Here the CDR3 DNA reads TGTGCCAGCAGTTACCAGAACAGAATCATATTT.

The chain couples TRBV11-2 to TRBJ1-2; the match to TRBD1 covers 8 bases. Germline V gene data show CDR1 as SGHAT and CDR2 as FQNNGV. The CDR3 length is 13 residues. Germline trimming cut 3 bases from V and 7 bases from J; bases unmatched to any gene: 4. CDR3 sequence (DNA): TGTGCCAGCAGCTTTGGACAGGGAGGTGGCTACACCTTC. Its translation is CASSFGQGGGYTF.

The CDR3: CASSLRGVDTQYF. DNA for the CDR3: TGTGCCAGCAGCTTGCGGGGGGTCGATACGCAGTATTTT. The chain combines TRBV5-4 with TRBJ2-3, with 7 bases lining up with TRBD2. Trimming took 1 base from V and 6 from J; bases not matched to a gene: 2. The CDR3 runs to 13 residues. The germline CDR1 and CDR2 sequences are SGHNT and YYREEE (reference sequence). Based on the CDR3 plus reference TRBV5-4 and TRBJ2-3, the full variable domain is ETGVTQSPTHLIKTRGQQVTLRCSSQSGHNTVSWYQQALGQGPQFIFQYYREEENGRGNFPPRFSGLQFPNYSSELNVNALELDDSALYLCASSLRGVDTQYFGPGTRLTVL.

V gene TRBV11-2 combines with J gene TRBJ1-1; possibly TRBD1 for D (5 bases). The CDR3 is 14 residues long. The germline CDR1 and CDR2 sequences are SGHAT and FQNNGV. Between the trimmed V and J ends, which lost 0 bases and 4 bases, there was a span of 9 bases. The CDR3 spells CASSLDRVGTEAFF. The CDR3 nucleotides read TGTGCCAGCAGCTTAGACAGGGTCGGCACTGAAGCTTTCTTT. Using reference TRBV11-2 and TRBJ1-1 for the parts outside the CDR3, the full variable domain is EAGVAQSPRYKIIEKRQSVAFWCNPISGHATLYWYQQILGQGPKLLIQFQNNGVVDDSQLPKDRFSAERLKGVDSTLKIQPAKLEDSAVYLCASSLDRVGTEAFFGQGTRLTVV.

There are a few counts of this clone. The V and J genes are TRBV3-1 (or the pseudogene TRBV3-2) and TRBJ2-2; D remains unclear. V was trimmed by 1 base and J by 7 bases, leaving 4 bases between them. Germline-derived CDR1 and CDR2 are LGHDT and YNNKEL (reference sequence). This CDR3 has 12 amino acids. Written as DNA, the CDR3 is TGTGCCAGCAGCCAAGTATACGGGGAGCTGTTTTTT. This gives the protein CASSQVYGELFF.

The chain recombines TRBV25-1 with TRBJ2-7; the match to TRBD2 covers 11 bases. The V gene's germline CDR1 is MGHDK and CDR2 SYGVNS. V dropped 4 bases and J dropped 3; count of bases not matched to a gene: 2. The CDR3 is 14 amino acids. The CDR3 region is CASSGLAGIYEQYF. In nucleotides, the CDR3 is TGTGCCAGCAGTGGACTAGCGGGGATCTACGAGCAGTACTTC.

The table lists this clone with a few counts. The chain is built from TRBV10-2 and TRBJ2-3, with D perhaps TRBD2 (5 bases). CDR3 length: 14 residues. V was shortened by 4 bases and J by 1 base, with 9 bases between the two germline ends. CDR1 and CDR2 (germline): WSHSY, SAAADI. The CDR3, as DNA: TGCGCCAGCAGTGGGCTAGCAGGCACAGATACGCAGTATTTT. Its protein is CASSGLAGTDTQYF.

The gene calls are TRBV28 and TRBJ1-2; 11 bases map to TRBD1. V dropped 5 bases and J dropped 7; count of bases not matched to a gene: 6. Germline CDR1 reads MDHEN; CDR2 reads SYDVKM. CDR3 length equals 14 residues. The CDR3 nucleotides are TGTGCCAGCAGTCTGGACAGGGGGCTAGGTGGCTACACCTTC. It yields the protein CASSLDRGLGGYTF.

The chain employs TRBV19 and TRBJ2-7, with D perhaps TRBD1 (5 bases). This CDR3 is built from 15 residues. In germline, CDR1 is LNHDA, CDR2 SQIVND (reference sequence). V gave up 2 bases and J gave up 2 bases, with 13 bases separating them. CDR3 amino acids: CASSIKAGLPYEQYF. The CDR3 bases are TGTGCCAGTAGTATAAAGGCAGGGTTGCCCTACGAGCAGTACTTC.

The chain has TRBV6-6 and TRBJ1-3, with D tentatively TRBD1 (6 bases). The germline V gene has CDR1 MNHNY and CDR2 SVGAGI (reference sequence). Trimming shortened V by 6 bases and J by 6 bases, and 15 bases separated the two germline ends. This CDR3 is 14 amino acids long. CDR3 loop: CASRNRVFENTIYF. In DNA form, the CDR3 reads TGTGCCAGCAGGAACAGGGTATTTGAAAACACCATATATTTT.

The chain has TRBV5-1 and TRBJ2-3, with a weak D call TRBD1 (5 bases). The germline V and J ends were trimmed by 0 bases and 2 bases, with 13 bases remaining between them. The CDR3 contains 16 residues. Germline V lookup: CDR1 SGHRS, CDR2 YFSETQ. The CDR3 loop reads CASSLVAGRDTDTQYF. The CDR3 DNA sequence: TGCGCCAGCAGCTTGGTTGCAGGGCGAGACACAGATACGCAGTATTTT. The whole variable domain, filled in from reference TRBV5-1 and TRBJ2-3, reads KAGVTQTPRYLIKTRGQQVTLSCSPISGHRSVSWYQQTPGQGLQFLFEYFSETQRNKGNFPGRFSGRQFSNSRSEMNVSTLELGDSALYLCASSLVAGRDTDTQYFGPGTRLTVL.

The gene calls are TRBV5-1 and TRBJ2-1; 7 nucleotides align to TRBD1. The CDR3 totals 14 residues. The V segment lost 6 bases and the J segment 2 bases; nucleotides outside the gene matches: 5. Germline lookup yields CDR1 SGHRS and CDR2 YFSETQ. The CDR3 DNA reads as TGCGCCAGCAATCCGGGACAGCCCTACAATGAGCAGTTCTTC. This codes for CASNPGQPYNEQFF.